Sequencing of this TCR beta chain was carried out in a study of T cell responses to AZD1222 COVID-19 vaccine. This CDR3 comprises 16 residues. Trimming cost V 2 bases and J 3 bases; bases outside gene matches: 8. CDR1 and CDR2 (germline): SGHDT, YYEEEE. Assay: immunoSEQ multiplex PCR; the TCRdb copy retains only in-frame clones and omits some. This sample has around 140,000 clones; around nine tenths occur once, and the top ten carry around 1.5%. The sequenced sample was peripheral blood, obtained on day 0 of AZD1222 vaccination. The J gene is TRBJ2-1, the V gene TRBV5-6, with TRBD2 matching 7 bases. The origin of this receptor is an adult in good health. The CDR3 spells CASSLKSGTVYNEQFF. The CDR3 DNA sequence: TGTGCCAGCAGCTTAAAAAGCGGGACGGTCTACAATGAGCAGTTCTTC.